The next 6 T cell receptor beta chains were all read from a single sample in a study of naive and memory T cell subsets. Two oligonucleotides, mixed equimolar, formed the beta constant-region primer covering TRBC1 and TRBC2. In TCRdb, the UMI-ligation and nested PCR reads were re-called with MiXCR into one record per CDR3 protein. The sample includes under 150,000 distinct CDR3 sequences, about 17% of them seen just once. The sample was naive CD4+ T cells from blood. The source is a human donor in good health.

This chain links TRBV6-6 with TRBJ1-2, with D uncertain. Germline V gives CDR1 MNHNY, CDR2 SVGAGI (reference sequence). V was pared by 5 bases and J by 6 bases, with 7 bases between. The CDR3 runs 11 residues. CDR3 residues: CASSLEHGYTF. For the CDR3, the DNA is TGTGCCAGCAGTCTTGAGCATGGCTACACCTTC.

The CDR3 reads CASSPWGSGSDTQYF. In DNA, the CDR3 is TGTGCCAGCAGCCCGTGGGGTAGCGGGTCAGATACGCAGTATTTT. This chain connects TRBV7-2 to TRBJ2-3; 7 nucleotides align to TRBD2. This CDR3 is 15 amino acids long. Trimming took 5 bases from V and 4 from J; bases not matched to a gene: 9. The germline CDR1 and CDR2 sequences are SGHTA and FQGNSA.

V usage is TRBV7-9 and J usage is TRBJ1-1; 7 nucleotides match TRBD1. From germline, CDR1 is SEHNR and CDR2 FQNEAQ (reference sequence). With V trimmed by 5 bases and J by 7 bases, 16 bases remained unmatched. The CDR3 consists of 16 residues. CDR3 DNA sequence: TGTGCCAGCAGCCCACACTCGACCGGGACAGATAATGAAGCTTTCTTT. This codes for CASSPHSTGTDNEAFF.

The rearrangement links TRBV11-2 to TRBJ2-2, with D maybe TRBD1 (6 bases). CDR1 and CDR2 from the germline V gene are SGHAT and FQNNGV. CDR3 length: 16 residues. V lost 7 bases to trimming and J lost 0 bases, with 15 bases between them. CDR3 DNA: TGTGCCAGCATCTCACAGGGTCCGGCGAACACCGGGGAGCTGTTTTTT. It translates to CASISQGPANTGELFF.

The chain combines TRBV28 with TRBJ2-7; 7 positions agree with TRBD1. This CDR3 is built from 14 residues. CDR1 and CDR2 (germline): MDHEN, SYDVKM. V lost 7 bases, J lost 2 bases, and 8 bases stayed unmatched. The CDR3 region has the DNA TGTGCCAGCAAACCGGGACAGAAAACCTACGAGCAGTACTTC. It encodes CASKPGQKTYEQYF.

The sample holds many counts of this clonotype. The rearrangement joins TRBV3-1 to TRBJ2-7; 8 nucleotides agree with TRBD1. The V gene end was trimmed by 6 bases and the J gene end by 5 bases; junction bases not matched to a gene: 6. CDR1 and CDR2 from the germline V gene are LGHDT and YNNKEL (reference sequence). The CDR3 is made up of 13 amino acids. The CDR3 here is CASRRQGIDEQYF. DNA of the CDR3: TGTGCCAGCAGGAGACAGGGGATCGACGAGCAGTACTTC.